The entry below describes one TCR beta chain. What it binds is unknown. After constant-region reverse-primer amplification, full-length variable regions underwent semi-nested PCR with Nested Universal Primer A. TCRdb analysed the 5' RACE reads with MiXCR anew, one entry per CDR3 protein. The table records roughly 45,000 distinct CDR3 sequences, approximately 30% of them present only once. Findings and caveats of the study: The TCR gene usage of tumor memory CD4+ T cells clustered together with blood and lymph node memory CD4+ cells and with lymph node naive CD4+ cells. Greatest tumor Treg TCR overlap was with tumor naive CD4+ cells.

Specimen: tumor-infiltrating memory CD4+ T cells sorted from the breast tumor. Subset in this sample: memory CD4+ T cells, CD4+CD45RO+CD25-. The clonotype originates from a female donor with breast cancer.

CDR3 sequence (DNA): TGTGCCAGCAGCAAACGGTGGCGACCGCCGTATGAGCAGTTCTTC. Its translation is CASSKRWRPPYEQFF. The J gene is TRBJ2-1, the V gene TRBV21-1. TRBV21-1 is labeled a pseudogene. The CDR3 loop spans 15 amino acids.